This TCR beta chain was sequenced for a study of long-term antiretroviral therapy in people with HIV. Background on the study: Samples from the earliest time points predate the 2015 immediate-ART recommendation by about a decade. General study points: Subsequent to ART, diversity was augmented yet persisted below that of transplant donor controls. Against controls, HIV repertoires showed narrower ranges of CDR3 length.

Amounts of about 0.9-11 million cryopreserved PBMC were held in the samples before DNA extraction. At survey level, the immunoSEQ assay was run in its v3.0 version. Clones were sequenced by immunoSEQ multiplex PCR, and TCRdb holds only the in-frame ones, with some missing. The table records roughly 25,000 clones, around 83% of them present only once. As regards this clone: The antigen is not known.

This sequence originates from a man aged 25 to 45 with HIV. The material was unsorted PBMCs, obtained 0.7 years before starting antiretroviral therapy.

The CDR3 loop reads CASSSASGDRETQYF. CDR3 nucleotide sequence: TGTGCCAGCAGCTCAGCCTCAGGGGACCGGGAGACCCAGTACTTC. The chain employs TRBV5-4 and TRBJ2-5, with D perhaps TRBD1 (6 bases). CDR1 is SGHNT and CDR2 is YYREEE in the germline V gene (reference sequence). V was trimmed by 3 bases and J by 5 bases, leaving 17 bases between them. This CDR3 is built from 15 residues.